Following are 9 T cell receptor beta chains from one sample sequenced in a study of T cell responses to AZD1222 COVID-19 vaccine. TCRdb's copy holds only in-frame clones and misses some; the assay was immunoSEQ multiplex PCR. Of around 79,000 clones listed, around 90% were seen once; the top ten hold about 1.6%. The sequencing here drew on peripheral blood, taken on day 0 of AZD1222 vaccination. The receptors shown here come from an adult in good health.

The rearrangement uses TRBV5-8 and TRBJ2-3; TRBD1 aligns across 7 bases. The CDR3 has 15 residues. J was trimmed by 0 bases and V by 4 bases; bases with no gene match: 5. Germline V gene data show CDR1 as SGHTS and CDR2 as YDEGEE. As DNA, the CDR3 is TGTGCCAGCAGCGCCCGACAGGGTAGCACAGATACGCAGTATTTT. Protein product: CASSARQGSTDTQYF.

The gene calls are TRBV12-2 and TRBJ2-7. TRBV12-2 is termed a pseudogene. This CDR3 has 12 residues. For the CDR3, the DNA is TGTGCAAGTCGCTTAGGTCGAGGGACGGCGTACTTC. Encoded protein: CASRLGRGTAYF.

The chain carries TRBV30 and TRBJ1-1; possible D gene TRBD1, 6 bases. The germline V gene has CDR1 GTSNPN and CDR2 SVGIG (reference sequence). This CDR3 contains 11 residues. Deletions cut 4 bases from V and 5 bases from J, with 8 bases between. CDR3 amino acids: CAWTGVTEAFF. DNA of the CDR3: TGTGCCTGGACAGGGGTTACTGAAGCTTTCTTT.

This chain links TRBV18 with TRBJ1-1; D possibly corresponds to TRBD1 (5 bases). The V end was cut by 0 bases, the J end by 1 base, with 9 bases between. The CDR3 has 15 amino acids. Germline assignment: CDR1 KGHSH and CDR2 LQKENI. CDR3 amino acids: CASSPPSGQNTEAFF. CDR3 DNA: TGTGCCAGCTCACCACCGTCAGGACAGAACACTGAAGCTTTCTTT.

This clone was recorded once. The chain links TRBV27 to TRBJ2-3, with 9 bases that match TRBD2. The CDR3 covers 14 residues. In germline, CDR1 is MNHEY, CDR2 SMNVEV (reference sequence). The ends lost 6 bases at V and 2 bases at J; junction bases unmatched: 3. CDR3 coding DNA: TGTGCCAGCAGAAAGCGGGGGGACACAGATACGCAGTATTTT. It yields the protein CASRKRGDTDTQYF.

The chain couples TRBV2 to TRBJ1-2; 9 nucleotides align to TRBD1. The CDR3 sequence is 16 residues long. After removal of 4 bases from V and 4 bases from J, the junction contained 10 bases not matched to a gene. The V gene's germline CDR1 is SNHLY and CDR2 FYNNEI. The CDR3 sequence is CASSAFPGTGSYGYTF. CDR3 bases: TGTGCCAGCAGTGCCTTCCCCGGGACAGGGAGCTATGGCTACACCTTC.

This clone came up once. V is TRBV7-9 and J is TRBJ2-7; TRBD1 might be the D (6 bases). The germline gives CDR1 SEHNR, CDR2 FQNEAQ (reference sequence). Trimming shortened V by 5 bases and J by 1 base, and 15 bases separated the two germline ends. This CDR3 contains 15 residues. The CDR3 nucleotides are TGTGCCAGCAGCCTCGGGGACACCGATTCCTACGAGCAGTACTTC. Protein sequence: CASSLGDTDSYEQYF.

V usage is TRBV11-2 and J usage is TRBJ1-2; no firm D call. CDR1 is SGHAT, CDR2 FQNNGV, per germline. The CDR3 spans 15 residues. V dropped 1 base and J dropped 0 bases, with 9 bases sitting between them. CDR3 coding DNA: TGTGCCAGCAGCTTAGGGCCGTCAGCTAACTATGGCTACACCTTC. It yields the protein CASSLGPSANYGYTF.

The chain has TRBV5-1 and TRBJ2-1; D gene uncertain. This CDR3 spans 14 amino acids. Between the trimmed V and J ends, which lost 4 bases and 2 bases, there was a span of 10 bases. The germline V gene encodes CDR1 SGHRS and CDR2 YFSETQ. The CDR3 DNA sequence: TGCGCCAGCAGCCTTTCGGGTACCTACAATGAGCAGTTCTTC. Translation: CASSLSGTYNEQFF.